This TCR beta chain is from a study of monozygotic twins with inflammatory bowel disease. In germline, CDR1 is SGHNT, CDR2 YENEEA. The CDR3 totals 14 residues. cDNA was made in eight separate reactions per sample. TCRdb reworked the 5' RACE reads into one entry per CDR3 protein, no DNA. The record lists roughly 160,000 distinct CDR3 sequences, of which the ten most abundant hold 2.4%. The sequenced material came from blood. The TCR originated in a human donor with ulcerative colitis or Crohn's disease, or a healthy co-twin of an affected twin (not recorded which). V usage is TRBV11-3 and J usage is TRBJ2-1. CDR3 in amino acids: CASSSQGSYNEQFF.